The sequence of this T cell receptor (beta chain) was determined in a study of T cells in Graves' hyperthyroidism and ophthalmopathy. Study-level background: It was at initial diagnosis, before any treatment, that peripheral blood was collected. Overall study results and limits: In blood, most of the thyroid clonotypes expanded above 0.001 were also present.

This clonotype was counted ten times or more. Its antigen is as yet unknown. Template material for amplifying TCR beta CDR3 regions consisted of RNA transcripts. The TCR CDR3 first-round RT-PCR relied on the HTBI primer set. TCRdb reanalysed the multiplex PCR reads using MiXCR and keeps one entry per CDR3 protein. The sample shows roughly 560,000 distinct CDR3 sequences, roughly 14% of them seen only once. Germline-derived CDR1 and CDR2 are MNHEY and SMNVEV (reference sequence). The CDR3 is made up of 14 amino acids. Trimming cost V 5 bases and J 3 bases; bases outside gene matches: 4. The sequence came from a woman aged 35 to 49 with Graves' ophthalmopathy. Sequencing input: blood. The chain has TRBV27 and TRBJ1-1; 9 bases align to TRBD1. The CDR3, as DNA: TGTGCCAGCAGTCCACAGGGGGCGGACACTGAAGCTTTCTTT. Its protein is CASSPQGADTEAFF.